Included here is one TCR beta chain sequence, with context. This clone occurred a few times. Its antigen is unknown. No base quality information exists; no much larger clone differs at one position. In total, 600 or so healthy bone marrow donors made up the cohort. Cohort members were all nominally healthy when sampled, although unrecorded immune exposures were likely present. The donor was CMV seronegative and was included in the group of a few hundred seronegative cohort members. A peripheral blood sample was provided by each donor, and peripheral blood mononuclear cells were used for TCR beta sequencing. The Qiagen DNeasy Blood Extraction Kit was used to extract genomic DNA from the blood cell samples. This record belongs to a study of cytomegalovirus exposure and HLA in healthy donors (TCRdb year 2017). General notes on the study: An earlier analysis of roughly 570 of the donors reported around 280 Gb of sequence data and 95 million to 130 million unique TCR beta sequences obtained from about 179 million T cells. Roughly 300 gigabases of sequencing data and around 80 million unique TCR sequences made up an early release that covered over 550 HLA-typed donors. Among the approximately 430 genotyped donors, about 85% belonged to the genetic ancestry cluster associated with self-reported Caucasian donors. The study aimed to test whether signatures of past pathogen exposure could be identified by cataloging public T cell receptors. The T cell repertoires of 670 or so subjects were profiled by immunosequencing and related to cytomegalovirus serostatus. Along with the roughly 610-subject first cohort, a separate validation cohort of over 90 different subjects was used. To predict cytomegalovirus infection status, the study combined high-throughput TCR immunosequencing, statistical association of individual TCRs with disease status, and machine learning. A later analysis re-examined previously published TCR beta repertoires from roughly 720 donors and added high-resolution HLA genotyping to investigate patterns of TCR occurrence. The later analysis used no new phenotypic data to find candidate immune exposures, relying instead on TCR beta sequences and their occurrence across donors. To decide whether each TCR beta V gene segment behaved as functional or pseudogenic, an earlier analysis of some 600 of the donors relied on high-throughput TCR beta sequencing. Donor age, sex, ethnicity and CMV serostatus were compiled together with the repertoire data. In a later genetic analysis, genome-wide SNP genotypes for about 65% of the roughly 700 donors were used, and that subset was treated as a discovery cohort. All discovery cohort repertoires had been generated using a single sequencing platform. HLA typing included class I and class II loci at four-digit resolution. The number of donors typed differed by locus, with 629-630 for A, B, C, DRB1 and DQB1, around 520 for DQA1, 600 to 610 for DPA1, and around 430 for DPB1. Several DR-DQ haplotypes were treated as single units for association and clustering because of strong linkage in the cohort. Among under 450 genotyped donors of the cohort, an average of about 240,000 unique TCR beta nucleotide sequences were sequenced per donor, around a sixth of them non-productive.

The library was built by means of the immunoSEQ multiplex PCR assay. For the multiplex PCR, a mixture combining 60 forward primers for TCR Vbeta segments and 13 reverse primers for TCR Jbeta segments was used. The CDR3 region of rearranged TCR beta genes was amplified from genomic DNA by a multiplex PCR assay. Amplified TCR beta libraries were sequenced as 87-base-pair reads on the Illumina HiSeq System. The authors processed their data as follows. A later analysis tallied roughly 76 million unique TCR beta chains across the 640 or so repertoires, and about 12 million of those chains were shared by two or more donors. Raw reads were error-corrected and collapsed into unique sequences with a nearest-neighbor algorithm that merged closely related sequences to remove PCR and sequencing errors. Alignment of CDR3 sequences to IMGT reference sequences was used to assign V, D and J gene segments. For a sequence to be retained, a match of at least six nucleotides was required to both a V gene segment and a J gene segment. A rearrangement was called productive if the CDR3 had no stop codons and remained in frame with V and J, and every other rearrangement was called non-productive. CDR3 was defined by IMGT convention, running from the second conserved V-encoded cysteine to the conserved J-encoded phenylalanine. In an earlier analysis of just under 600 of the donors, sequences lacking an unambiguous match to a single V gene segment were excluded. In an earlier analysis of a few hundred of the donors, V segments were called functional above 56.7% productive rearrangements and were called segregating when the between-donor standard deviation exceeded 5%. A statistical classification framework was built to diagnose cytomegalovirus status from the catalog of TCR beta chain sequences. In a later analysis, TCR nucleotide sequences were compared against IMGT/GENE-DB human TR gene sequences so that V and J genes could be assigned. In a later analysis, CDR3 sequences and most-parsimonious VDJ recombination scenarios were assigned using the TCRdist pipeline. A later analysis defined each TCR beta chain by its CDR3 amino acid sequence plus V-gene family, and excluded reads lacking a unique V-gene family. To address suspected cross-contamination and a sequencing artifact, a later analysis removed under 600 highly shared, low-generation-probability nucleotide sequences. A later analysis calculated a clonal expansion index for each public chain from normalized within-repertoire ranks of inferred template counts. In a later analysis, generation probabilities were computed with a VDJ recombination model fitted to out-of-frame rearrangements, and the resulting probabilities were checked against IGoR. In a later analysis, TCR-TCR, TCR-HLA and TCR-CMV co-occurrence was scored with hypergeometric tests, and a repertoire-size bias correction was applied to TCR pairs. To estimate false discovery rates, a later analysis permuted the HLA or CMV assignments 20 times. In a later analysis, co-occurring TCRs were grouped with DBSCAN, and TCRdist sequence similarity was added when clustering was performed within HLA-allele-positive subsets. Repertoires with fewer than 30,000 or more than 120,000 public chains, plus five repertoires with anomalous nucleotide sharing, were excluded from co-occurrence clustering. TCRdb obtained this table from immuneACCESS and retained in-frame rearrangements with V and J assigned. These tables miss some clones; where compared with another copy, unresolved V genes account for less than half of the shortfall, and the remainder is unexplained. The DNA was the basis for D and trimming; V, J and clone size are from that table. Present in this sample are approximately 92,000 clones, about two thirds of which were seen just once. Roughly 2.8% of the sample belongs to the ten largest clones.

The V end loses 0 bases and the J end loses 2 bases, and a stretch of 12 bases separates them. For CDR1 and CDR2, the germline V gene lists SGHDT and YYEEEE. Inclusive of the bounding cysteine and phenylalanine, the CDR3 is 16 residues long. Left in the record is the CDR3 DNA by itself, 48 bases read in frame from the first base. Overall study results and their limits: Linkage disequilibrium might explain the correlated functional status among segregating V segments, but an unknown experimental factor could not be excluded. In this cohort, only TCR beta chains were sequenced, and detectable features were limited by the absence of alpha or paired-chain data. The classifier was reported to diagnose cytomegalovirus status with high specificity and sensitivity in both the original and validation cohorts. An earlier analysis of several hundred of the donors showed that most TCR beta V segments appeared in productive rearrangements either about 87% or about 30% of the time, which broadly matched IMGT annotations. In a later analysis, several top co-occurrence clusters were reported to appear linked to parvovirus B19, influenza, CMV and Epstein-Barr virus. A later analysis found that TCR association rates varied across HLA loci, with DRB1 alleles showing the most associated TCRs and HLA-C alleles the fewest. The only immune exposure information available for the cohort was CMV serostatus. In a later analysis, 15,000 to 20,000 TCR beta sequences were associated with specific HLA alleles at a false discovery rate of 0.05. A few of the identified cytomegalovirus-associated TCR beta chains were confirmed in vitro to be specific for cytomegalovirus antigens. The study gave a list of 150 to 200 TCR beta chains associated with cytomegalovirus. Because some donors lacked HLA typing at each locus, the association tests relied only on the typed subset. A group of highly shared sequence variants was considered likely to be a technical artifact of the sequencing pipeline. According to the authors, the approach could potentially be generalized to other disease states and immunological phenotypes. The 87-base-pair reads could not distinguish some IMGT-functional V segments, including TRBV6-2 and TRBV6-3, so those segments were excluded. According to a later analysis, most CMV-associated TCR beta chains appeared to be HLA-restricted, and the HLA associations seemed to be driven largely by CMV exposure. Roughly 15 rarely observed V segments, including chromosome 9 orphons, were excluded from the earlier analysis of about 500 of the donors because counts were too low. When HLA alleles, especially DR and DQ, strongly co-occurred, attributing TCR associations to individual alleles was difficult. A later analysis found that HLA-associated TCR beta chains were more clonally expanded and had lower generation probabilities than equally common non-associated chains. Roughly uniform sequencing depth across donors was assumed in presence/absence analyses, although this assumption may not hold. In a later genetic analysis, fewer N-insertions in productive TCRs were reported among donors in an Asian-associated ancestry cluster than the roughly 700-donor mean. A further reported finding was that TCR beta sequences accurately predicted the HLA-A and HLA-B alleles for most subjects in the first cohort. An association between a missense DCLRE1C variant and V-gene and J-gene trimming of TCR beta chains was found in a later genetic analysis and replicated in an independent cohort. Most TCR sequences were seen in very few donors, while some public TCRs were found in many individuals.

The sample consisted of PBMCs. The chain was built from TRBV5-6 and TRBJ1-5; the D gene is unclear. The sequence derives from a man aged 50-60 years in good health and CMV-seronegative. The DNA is TGTGCCAGCAGCTTGGGGGCGGGCAGGCGCAATCAGCCCCAGCATTTT. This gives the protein CASSLGAGRRNQPQHF.